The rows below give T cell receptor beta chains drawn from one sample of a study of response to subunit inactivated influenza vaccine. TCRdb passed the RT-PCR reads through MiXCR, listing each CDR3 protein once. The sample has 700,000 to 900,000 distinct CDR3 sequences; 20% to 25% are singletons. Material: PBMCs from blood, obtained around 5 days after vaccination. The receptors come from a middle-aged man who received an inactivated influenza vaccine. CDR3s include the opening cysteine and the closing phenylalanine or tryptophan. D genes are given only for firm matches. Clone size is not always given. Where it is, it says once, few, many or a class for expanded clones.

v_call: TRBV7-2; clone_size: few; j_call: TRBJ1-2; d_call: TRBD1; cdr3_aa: CASSLGDRGPWYGYTF; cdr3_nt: TGTGCCAGCAGCTTAGGAGACAGGGGGCCTTGGTATGGCTACACCTTC
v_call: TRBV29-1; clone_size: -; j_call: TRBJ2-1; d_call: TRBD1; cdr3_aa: CSVTQTGRTNEQFF; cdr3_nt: TGCAGCGTGACCCAGACAGGGAGAACCAATGAGCAGTTCTTC
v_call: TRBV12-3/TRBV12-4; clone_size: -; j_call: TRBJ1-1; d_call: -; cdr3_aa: CASSITGGEAFF; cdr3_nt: TGTGCCAGCAGCATTACGGGGGGCGAAGCTTTCTTT
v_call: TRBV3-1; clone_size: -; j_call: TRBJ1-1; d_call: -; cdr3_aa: CASSQDYRSTEAFF; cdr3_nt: TGTGCCAGCAGCCAAGACTATAGGAGCACTGAAGCTTTCTTT
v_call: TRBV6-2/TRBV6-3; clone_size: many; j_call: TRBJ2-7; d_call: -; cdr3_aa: CASSFAFAYEQYF; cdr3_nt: TGTGCCAGCAGTTTTGCCTTCGCCTACGAGCAGTACTTC
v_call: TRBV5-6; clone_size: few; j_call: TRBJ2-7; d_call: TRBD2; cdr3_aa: CASSLLAGVSEQYF; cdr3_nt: TGTGCCAGCAGCTTACTAGCGGGAGTGAGCGAGCAGTACTTC
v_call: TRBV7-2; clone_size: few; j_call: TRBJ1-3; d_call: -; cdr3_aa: CASSPYSSGNTIYF; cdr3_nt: TGTGCCAGCAGTCCGTATAGCTCTGGAAACACCATATATTTT
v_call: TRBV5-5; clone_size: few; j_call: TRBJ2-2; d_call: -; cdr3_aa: CASSSQLADTGELFF; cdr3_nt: TGTGCCAGCAGCTCCCAACTTGCCGACACCGGGGAGCTGTTTTTT
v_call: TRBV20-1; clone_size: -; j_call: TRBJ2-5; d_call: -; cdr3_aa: CSANRPAGGFQETQYF; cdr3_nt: TGCAGTGCAAATCGCCCGGCAGGAGGATTTCAAGAGACCCAGTACTTC
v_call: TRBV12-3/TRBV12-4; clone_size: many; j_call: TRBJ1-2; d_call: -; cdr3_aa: CASSFDTNYGYTF; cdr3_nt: TGTGCCAGCAGCTTTGACACCAACTATGGCTACACCTTC
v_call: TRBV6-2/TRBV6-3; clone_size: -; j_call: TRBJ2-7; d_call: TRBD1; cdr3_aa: CASSSVGTAYSYEQYF; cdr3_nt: TGTGCCAGCAGTTCCGTCGGGACAGCTTATTCCTACGAGCAGTACTTC
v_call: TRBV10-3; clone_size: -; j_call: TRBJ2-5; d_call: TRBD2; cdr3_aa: CAIRASGGPQETQYF; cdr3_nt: TGTGCCATCAGAGCTAGCGGGGGGCCCCAAGAGACCCAGTACTTC
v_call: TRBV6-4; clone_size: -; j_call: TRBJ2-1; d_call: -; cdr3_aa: CASSERSGTNNEQFF; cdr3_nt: TGTGCCAGCAGTGAAAGGTCTGGGACCAACAATGAGCAGTTCTTC
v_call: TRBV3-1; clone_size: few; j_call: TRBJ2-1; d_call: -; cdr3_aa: CASSQARSGAVYNEQFF; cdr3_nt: TGTGCCAGCAGCCAAGCCAGGTCGGGAGCTGTCTACAATGAGCAGTTCTTC
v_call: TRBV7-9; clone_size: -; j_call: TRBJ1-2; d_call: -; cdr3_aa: CASSQEGRRSYGYTF; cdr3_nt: TGTGCCAGCAGCCAGGAGGGCCGTCGGAGCTATGGCTACACCTTC
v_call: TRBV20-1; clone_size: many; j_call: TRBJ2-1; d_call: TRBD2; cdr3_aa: CSARDRKAWLAGAMAHRYNEQFF; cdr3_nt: TGCAGTGCTAGAGACCGAAAGGCGTGGCTAGCGGGAGCGATGGCCCACCGCTACAATGAGCAGTTCTTC
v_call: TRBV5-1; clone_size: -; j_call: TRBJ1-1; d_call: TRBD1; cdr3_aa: CASRSTGGPNTEAFF; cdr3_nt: TGCGCCAGCAGAAGTACAGGGGGCCCGAACACTGAAGCTTTCTTT
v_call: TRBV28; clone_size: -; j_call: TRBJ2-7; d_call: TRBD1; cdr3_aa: CASSSRDRQAYEQYF; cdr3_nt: TGTGCCAGCAGTTCCCGGGACAGGCAAGCCTACGAGCAGTACTTC